The following is a TCR beta chain sequence with its context. The target of this receptor is not known. The record has no base qualities; no much larger clone is one base away. Via the germline V gene, CDR1 is LGHNT and CDR2 FRNRAP. A distance of 9 bases separates the germline ends of V and J, which lose 0 bases and 4 bases respectively. From its cysteine to its phenylalanine, the CDR3 spans 15 amino acids. The retained sequence is limited to the CDR3, 45 bases, with the frame set at the first base. This record belongs to a study of control samples from healthy donors and cancer patients (dated by TCRdb to the early 2020s). The library was built by means of the immunoSEQ multiplex PCR assay. Imported from immuneACCESS, the table was reduced by TCRdb to in-frame sequences with V and J called. These copies leave out some clones; in studies compared against another copy, an unresolved V gene accounts for under half, and the cause of the remainder is not known. Here the sample has 130,000 or so clones; around nine tenths occur a single time. The biggest ten clones account for around 7.6% of the sample.

Sequencing was carried out using PBMCs. This chain is built from TRBV12-5 and TRBJ2-2, with no reliable assignment of the D segment. This TCR derives from a man aged 45-65 years with head and neck cancer. The CDR3 sequence is CASGLVSVGTGELFF. Here is the DNA: TGTGCTAGTGGTTTGGTATCGGTAGGCACCGGGGAGCTGTTTTTT.